The rows below give T cell receptor beta chains drawn from one sample of a study of blood T cell repertoires in COVID-19. Clones were sequenced by immunoSEQ multiplex PCR, and TCRdb holds only the in-frame ones, with some missing. The profile shows around 31,000 clones, over 75% of them singletons. Sequenced input: peripheral blood. These receptors all come from a man aged 80 or over with acute or convalescent COVID-19. Both conserved end residues are part of each CDR3. A D gene is named only where the DNA matches it firmly. Only some rows state a clone size, as once, few, many or a class for expanded clones.

DNA,CDR3,D,V,J,size
TGCGCCAGCAGTGAGTCCCACAGGGTGGAGACCCAGTACTTC,CASSESHRVETQYF,.,TRBV10-1,TRBJ2-5,once
TGTGCCAGCAGTGAACGGTGGACTGAAGCTTTCTTT,CASSERWTEAFF,.,TRBV6-1,TRBJ1-1,.
TGTGCCAGCAGATGGGACAGCTACGAGCAGTACTTC,CASRWDSYEQYF,TRBD1,TRBV11-2,TRBJ2-7,.
TGTGCCAGCGGCGGGGGGCCACCCGATACGCAGTATTTT,CASGGGPPDTQYF,TRBD2,TRBV2,TRBJ2-3,.
TGTGCCAGCAGCCGCGGGAGCTCTGGAAACACCATATATTTT,CASSRGSSGNTIYF,.,TRBV11-2,TRBJ1-3,.
TGTGCCAGCAGTAGACAGGGGAATTCACCCCTCCACTTT,CASSRQGNSPLHF,TRBD1,TRBV3-1/TRBV3-2,TRBJ1-6,.
TGTGCCAGCAGTTTCACAGGGGGCTGGAACGAGCAGTACTTC,CASSFTGGWNEQYF,TRBD1,TRBV28,TRBJ2-7,.
TGTGCCAGCAGCCCGTATGGAAACACCATATATTTT,CASSPYGNTIYF,.,TRBV11-1,TRBJ1-3,once
TGTGCCAGCAGCAAGAACAGGGCTAATAGCAATCAGCCCCAGCATTTT,CASSKNRANSNQPQHF,.,TRBV21-1,TRBJ1-5,.
TGCAGTGCTAGTTCGGGACAGGCGGCCGCGTATTCACCCCTCCACTTT,CSASSGQAAAYSPLHF,TRBD1,TRBV20-1,TRBJ1-6,.
TGTGCCAGTAGGTACCGGGACAGGGTCACTGAAGCTTTCTTT,CASRYRDRVTEAFF,TRBD1,TRBV19,TRBJ1-1,.
TGTGCCAGCAGCGTAGCCCGCGACGGAGGTGGAAACACCATATATTTT,CASSVARDGGGNTIYF,.,TRBV9,TRBJ1-3,.
TGTGCCAGCAGCCTCATACGGGGGGTGGATTCACCCCTCCACTTT,CASSLIRGVDSPLHF,.,TRBV5-6,TRBJ1-6,.
TGCGCCAGCAGCTCGGGACTAGGGGAACAAGAGACCCAGTACTTC,CASSSGLGEQETQYF,TRBD2,TRBV5-1,TRBJ2-5,.
TGTGCCAGCTCACCAGGGACAGGACTTTACCAAGAGACCCAGTACTTC,CASSPGTGLYQETQYF,TRBD1,TRBV18,TRBJ2-5,.
TGCGCCAGCAGCCTTTTCGGACTAGCGGGAGGGAAAACTACCTACGAGCAGTACTTC,CASSLFGLAGGKTTYEQYF,TRBD2,TRBV5-1,TRBJ2-7,.
TGTGCCAGTAGTAAGAGGGAGGGGGGCCCCGATACGCAGTATTTT,CASSKREGGPDTQYF,.,TRBV19,TRBJ2-3,.